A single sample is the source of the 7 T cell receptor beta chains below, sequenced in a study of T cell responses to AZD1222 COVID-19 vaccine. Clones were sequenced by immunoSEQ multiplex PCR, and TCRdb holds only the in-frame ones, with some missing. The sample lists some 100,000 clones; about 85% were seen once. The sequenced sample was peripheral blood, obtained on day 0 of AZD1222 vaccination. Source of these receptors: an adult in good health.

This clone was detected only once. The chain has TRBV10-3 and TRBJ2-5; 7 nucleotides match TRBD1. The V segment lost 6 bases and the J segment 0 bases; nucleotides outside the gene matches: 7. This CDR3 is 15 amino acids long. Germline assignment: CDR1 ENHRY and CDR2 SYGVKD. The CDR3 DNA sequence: TGTGCCATCAGCGGCGAGGACAGGAACCAAGAGACCCAGTACTTC. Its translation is CAISGEDRNQETQYF.

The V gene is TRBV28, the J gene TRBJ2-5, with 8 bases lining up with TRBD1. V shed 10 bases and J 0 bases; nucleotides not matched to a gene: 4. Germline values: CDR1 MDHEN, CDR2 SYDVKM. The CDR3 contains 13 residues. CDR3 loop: CAIRTGYQETQYF. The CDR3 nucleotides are TGTGCCATTCGGACAGGGTACCAAGAGACCCAGTACTTC.

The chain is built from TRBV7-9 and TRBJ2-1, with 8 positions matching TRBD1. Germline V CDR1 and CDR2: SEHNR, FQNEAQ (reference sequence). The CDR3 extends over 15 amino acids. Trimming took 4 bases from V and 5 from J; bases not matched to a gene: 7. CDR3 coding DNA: TGTGCCAGCAGCTCCGGACAGGGCACCAACAATGAGCAGTTCTTC. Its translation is CASSSGQGTNNEQFF.

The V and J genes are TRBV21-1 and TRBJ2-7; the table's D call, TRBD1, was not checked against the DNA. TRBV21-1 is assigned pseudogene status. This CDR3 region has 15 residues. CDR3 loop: CASSKGAPNPYEQYF. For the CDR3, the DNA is TGTGCCAGCAGCAAAGGGGCACCCAACCCCTACGAGCAGTACTTC.

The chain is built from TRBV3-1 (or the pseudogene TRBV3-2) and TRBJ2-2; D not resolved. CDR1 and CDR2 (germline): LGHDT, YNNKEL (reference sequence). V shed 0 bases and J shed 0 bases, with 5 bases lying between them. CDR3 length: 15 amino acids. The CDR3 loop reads CASSQDYPNTGELFF. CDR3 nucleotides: TGTGCCAGCAGCCAAGACTACCCGAACACCGGGGAGCTGTTTTTT.

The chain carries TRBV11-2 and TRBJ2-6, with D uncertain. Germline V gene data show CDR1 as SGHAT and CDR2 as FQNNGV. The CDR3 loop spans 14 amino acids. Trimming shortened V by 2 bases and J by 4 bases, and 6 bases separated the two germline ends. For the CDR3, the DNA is TGTGCCAGCAGCTTACCCCCGGGGGCCAACGTCCTGACTTTC. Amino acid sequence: CASSLPPGANVLTF.

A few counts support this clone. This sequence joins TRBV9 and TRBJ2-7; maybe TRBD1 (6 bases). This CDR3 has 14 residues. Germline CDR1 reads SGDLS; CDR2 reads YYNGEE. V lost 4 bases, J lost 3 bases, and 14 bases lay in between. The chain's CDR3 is CASSFRDTNYEQYF. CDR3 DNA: TGTGCCAGCAGCTTCCGGGACACAAACTACGAGCAGTACTTC.